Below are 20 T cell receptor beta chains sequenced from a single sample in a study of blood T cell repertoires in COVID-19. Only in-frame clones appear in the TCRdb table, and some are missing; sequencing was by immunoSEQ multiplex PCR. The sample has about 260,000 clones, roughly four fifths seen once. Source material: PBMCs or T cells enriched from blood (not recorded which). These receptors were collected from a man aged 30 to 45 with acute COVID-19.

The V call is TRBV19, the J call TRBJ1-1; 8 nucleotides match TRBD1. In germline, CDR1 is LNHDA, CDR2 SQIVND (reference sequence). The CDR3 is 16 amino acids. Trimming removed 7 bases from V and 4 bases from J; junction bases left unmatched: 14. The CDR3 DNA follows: TGTGCCAGTATCAGGGGGGGCAGGGGGCTGATCACTGAAGCTTTCTTT. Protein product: CASIRGGRGLITEAFF.

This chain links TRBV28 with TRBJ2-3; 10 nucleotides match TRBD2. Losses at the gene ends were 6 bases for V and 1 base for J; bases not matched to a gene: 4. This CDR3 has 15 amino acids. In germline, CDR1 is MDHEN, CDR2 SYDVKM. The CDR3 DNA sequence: TGTGCCAGCAGAAGCGGGGGGGCGGGCACAGATACGCAGTATTTT. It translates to CASRSGGAGTDTQYF.

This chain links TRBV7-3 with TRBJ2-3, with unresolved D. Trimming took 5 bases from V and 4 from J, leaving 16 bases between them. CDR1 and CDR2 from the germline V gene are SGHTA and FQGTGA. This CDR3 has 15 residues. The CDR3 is CASSLNHGAPDTQYF. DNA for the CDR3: TGTGCCAGCAGCCTAAACCACGGAGCCCCAGATACGCAGTATTTT.

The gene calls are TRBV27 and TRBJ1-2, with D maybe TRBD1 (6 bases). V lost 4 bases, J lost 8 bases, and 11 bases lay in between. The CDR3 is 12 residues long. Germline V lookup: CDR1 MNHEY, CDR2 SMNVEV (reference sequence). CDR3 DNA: TGTGCCAGCAGTTCAAGACAGGCAGGCTACACCTTC. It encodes CASSSRQAGYTF.

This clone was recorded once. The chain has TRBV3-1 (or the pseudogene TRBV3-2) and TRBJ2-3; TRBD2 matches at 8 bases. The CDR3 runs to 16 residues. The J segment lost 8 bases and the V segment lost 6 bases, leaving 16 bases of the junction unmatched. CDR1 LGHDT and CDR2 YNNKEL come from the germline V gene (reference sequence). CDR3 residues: CASSHTGTSSSGTQYF. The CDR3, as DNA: TGTGCCAGCAGTCATACCGGGACTAGTTCGTCGGGTACGCAGTATTTT.

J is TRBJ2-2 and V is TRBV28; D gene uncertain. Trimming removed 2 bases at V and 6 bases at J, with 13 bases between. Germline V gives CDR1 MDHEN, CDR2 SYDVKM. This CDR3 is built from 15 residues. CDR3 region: CASSLLGARPGELFF. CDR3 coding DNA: TGTGCCAGCAGTTTACTGGGCGCCCGGCCCGGGGAGCTGTTTTTT.

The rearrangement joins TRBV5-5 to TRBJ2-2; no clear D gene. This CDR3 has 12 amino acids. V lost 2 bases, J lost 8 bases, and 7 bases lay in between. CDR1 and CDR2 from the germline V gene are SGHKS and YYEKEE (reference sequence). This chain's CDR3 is CASSFHGGELFF. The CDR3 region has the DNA TGTGCCAGCAGCTTCCACGGGGGGGAGCTGTTTTTT.

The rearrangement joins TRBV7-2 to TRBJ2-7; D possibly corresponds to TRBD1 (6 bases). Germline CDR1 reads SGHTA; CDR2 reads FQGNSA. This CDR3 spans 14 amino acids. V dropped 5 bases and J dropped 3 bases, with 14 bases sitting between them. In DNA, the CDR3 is TGTGCCAGCAGCCTTACGACAGGAAGCTACGAGCAGTACGTC. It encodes CASSLTTGSYEQYV.

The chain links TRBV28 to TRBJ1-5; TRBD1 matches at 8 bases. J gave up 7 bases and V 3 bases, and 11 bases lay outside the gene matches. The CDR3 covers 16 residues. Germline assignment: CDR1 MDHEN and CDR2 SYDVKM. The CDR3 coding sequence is TGTGCCAGCAGTTTTTCGGACAGGGCCGGGGGGCAGCCCCAGCATTTT. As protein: CASSFSDRAGGQPQHF.

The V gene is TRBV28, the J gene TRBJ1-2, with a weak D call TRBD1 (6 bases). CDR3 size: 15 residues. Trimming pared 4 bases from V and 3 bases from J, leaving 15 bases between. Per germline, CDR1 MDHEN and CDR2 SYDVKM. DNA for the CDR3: TGTGCCAGCAGTTCCGACAAGACAGGCCACTATGGCTACACCTTC. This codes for CASSSDKTGHYGYTF.

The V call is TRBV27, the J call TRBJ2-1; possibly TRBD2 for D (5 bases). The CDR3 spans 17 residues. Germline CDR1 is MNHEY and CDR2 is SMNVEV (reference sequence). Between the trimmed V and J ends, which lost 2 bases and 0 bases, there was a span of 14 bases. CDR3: CASSLKASPSSYNEQFF. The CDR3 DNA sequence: TGTGCCAGCAGTTTAAAGGCTAGCCCAAGCTCCTACAATGAGCAGTTCTTC.

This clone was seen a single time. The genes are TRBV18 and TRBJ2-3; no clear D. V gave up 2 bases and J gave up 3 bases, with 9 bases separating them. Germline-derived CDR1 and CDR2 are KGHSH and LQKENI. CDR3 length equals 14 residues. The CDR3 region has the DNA TGTGCCAGCTCACCAACATCTGATACAGATACGCAGTATTTT. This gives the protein CASSPTSDTDTQYF.

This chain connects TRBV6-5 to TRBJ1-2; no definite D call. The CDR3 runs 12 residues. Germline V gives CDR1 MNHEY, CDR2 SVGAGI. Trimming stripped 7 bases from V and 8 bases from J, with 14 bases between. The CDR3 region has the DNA TGTGCCAGCACCACTATGACGGAGGGCTACACCTTC. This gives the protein CASTTMTEGYTF.

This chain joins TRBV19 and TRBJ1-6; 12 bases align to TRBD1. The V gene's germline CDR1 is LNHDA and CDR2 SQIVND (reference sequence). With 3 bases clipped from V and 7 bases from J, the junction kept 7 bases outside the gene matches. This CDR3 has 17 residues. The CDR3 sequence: CASSIPGTGGKNSPLHF. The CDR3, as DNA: TGTGCCAGTAGTATCCCCGGGACAGGGGGCAAAAATTCACCCCTCCACTTT.

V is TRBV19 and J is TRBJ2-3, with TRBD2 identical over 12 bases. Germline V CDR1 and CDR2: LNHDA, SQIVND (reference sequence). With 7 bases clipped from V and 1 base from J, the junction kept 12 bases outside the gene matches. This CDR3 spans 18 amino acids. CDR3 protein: CASIRSSGRARGTDTQYF. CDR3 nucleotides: TGTGCCAGTATCCGGTCTAGCGGGAGGGCCCGTGGCACAGATACGCAGTATTTT.

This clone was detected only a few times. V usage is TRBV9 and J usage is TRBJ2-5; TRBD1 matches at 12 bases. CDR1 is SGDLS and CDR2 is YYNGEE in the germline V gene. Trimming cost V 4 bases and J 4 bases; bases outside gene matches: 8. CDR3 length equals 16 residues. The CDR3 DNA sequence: TGTGCCAGCAGCATTTCCGGGACAGGGGGCAGAGAGACCCAGTACTTC. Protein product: CASSISGTGGRETQYF.

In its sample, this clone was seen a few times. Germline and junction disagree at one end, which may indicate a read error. Here the CDR3 reads CASRQGGDTEAFF. As DNA, the CDR3 is TGTGCCAGCAGGCAGGGGGGAGACACTGAAGCTTTCTTT. This chain joins TRBV5-1 and TRBJ1-1, with 7 bases that match TRBD1. The CDR3 has 13 amino acids. Germline V gives CDR1 SGHRS, CDR2 YFSETQ.

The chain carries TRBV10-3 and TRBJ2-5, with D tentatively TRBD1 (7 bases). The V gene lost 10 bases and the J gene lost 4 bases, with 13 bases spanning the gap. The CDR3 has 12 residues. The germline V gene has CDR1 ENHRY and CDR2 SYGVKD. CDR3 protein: CATGGGRETQYF. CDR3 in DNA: TGTGCCACCGGAGGGGGCCGAGAGACCCAGTACTTC.

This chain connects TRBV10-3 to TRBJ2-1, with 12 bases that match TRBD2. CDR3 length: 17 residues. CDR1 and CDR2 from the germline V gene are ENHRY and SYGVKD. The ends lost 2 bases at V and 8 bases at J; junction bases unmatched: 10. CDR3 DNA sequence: TGTGCCATCAGTGAGGCAATACTAGCGGGAGGTAGCGATGAGCAGTTCTTC. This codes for CAISEAILAGGSDEQFF.

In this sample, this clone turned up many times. The CDR3 coding sequence is TGTGCCAGCAGTTCCCGCTCTGGAAACACCATATATTTT. This codes for CASSSRSGNTIYF. V is TRBV12-3 or TRBV12-4 and J is TRBJ1-3; D gene ambiguous. V was cut by 4 bases and J by 0 bases, with 4 bases left in between. CDR3 length equals 13 residues.